Sequencing of this TCR beta chain was carried out in a study of blood T cell repertoires in COVID-19. Clones were read by immunoSEQ multiplex PCR, and TCRdb kept only the in-frame ones, dropping some. The data show 100,000 to 150,000 clones, less than 90% seen once. The V gene end was trimmed by 2 bases and the J gene end by 4 bases; junction bases not matched to a gene: 14. CDR3 size: 18 residues. In germline, CDR1 is PRHDT, CDR2 FYEKMQ (reference sequence). The receptor was derived from a young woman who had recovered from COVID-19. Input material: PBMCs or T cells enriched from blood (not recorded which). V and J are TRBV13 and TRBJ2-3; 8 nucleotides match TRBD1. The CDR3 sequence is CASSLLDRAFVEADTQYF. The DNA of the CDR3 is TGTGCCAGCAGCTTATTGGACAGGGCCTTCGTAGAGGCAGATACGCAGTATTTT.